Listed below are T cell receptor beta chains from one sample, sequenced in a study of T-cell reconstitution after alpha-beta-depleted transplantation in children. TCRdb analysed the PCR reads with MiXCR anew, one entry per CDR3 protein. The repertoire includes just under 250,000 distinct CDR3 sequences, roughly 26% of them detected once, and more than 2% sits in the top ten. The source was PBMCs, collected before TCRalphabeta/CD19-depleted stem cell transplant. These receptors originate from a girl aged 2 to 9 with Fanconi anemia, due to receive a stem cell transplant. The CDR3 runs from the conserved cysteine through the conserved F or W. D genes are given only for firm matches. Part of the rows lack a size; the others show once, few, many or a class for expanded clones.

J gene,D gene,clone size,V gene,CDR3 DNA,CDR3 protein
TRBJ1-5,.,.,TRBV29-1,TGCAGCGTTGTGTTGGCAGGGGTACATCAGCCCCAGCATTTT,CSVVLAGVHQPQHF
TRBJ2-7,TRBD1,few,TRBV20-1,TGCAGTGCTCCTACGACAGGGGGGTCCTACGAGCAGTACTTC,CSAPTTGGSYEQYF
TRBJ1-5,.,.,TRBV20-1,TGCAGTGCACGGGACTTTATGGGGCCCCAGCATTTT,CSARDFMGPQHF
TRBJ1-1,.,.,TRBV25-1,TGTGCCAGCAGTGAATCGAGCCAGCCCGACACTGAAGCTTTCTTT,CASSESSQPDTEAFF
TRBJ2-5,.,many,TRBV28,TGTGCCAGCAGCCTCACGATCCGCCGGGACCCCGACCAAGAGACCCAGTACTTC,CASSLTIRRDPDQETQYF
TRBJ2-7,.,.,TRBV28,TGTGCCAGCAGAATACAGGGTGGAGGCTCCTACGAGCAGTACTTC,CASRIQGGGSYEQYF
TRBJ2-1,.,many,TRBV20-1,TGCAGTGCTAGAGTCCCGGGCACCTCGGCGGGTGAGCAGTTCTTC,CSARVPGTSAGEQFF
TRBJ2-2,TRBD1,.,TRBV29-1,TGCAGCGTTGAAGATTGGGACAGAGGCAAGAACACCGGGGAGCTGTTTTTT,CSVEDWDRGKNTGELFF
TRBJ1-5,.,many,TRBV20-1,TGCAGTGCCAGAAGGGTTCTTAGCAATCAGCCCCAGCATTTT,CSARRVLSNQPQHF
TRBJ2-7,TRBD1,many,TRBV7-8,TGTGCCAGCAGCACTGCCGGGACAGTCTCCTACGAGCAGTACTTC,CASSTAGTVSYEQYF
TRBJ2-7,.,.,TRBV29-1,TGCAGCGTCGGATTCTTGGGTGGCTACGAGCAGTACTTC,CSVGFLGGYEQYF
TRBJ2-7,TRBD2,.,TRBV20-1,TGCAGTGTTCATAGCGGGTGGGAGCAGTACTTC,CSVHSGWEQYF
TRBJ2-7,.,many,TRBV20-1,TGCAGTGCCTCCTTTGGGGGGTTGTACGAGCAGTACTTC,CSASFGGLYEQYF
TRBJ2-1,TRBD2,few,TRBV12-3/TRBV12-4,TGTGCCAGCAGTCTGATGACTAGCGGGAATTTATATGAGCAGTTCTTC,CASSLMTSGNLYEQFF
TRBJ2-1,TRBD1,.,TRBV19,TGTGCCAGTAACTCAGGGGGCTCCTACAATGAGCAGTTCTTC,CASNSGGSYNEQFF
TRBJ1-2,.,.,TRBV21-1,TGTGCCAGCAGCAACCTAAGACAGGCCCGGGGCTATGGCTACACCTTC,CASSNLRQARGYGYTF
TRBJ2-2,TRBD2,.,TRBV29-1,TGCAGCGCCCAGACTAGCGGGGGGGCCTGGGCCGGGGAGCTGTTTTTT,CSAQTSGGAWAGELFF
TRBJ2-1,.,.,TRBV12-3/TRBV12-4,TGTGCCAGCAGCGTAACTAGATTCCTCAATGAGCAGTTCTTC,CASSVTRFLNEQFF
TRBJ1-2,.,.,TRBV5-1,TGCGCCAGCAGGCCCCCGGGATTACCAAGGGCTGGCTACACCTTC,CASRPPGLPRAGYTF
TRBJ2-3,TRBD2,.,TRBV29-1,TGCAGCGTTGCGGCCGGGACTAGCGCCACAGATACGCAGTATTTT,CSVAAGTSATDTQYF
TRBJ2-3,.,many,TRBV12-3/TRBV12-4,TGTGCCAGCAGTTTAGCCTTAGCAACTAGCACAGATACGCAGTATTTT,CASSLALATSTDTQYF
TRBJ2-1,.,.,TRBV2,TGTGCCAGCAGTGAATGGAGAATGCACTACAATGAGCAGTTCTTC,CASSEWRMHYNEQFF
TRBJ2-1,TRBD2,many,TRBV2,TGTGCCAGCCTGGGACTAGCGGGGGAGCAGTTCTTC,CASLGLAGEQFF
TRBJ2-7,.,.,TRBV27,TGTGCCAGCAGTTTATCGAGGCAGGCTATCGAGCAGTACTTC,CASSLSRQAIEQYF
TRBJ2-7,.,many,TRBV9,TGTGCCAGCAGCGTAGTGAACGAGCAGTACTTC,CASSVVNEQYF
TRBJ1-2,.,.,TRBV29-1,TGCAGCGTTCAGAGTGGCTATGGCTACACCTTC,CSVQSGYGYTF
TRBJ2-5,TRBD2,.,TRBV7-6,TGTGCCAGCAGCTTAGCGGGACTAGCGGGCCAAGAGACCCAGTACTTC,CASSLAGLAGQETQYF
TRBJ2-6,.,.,TRBV10-3,TGTGCCGCCCTCATCTCTGGGGCCAACGTCCTGACTTTC,CAALISGANVLTF
TRBJ2-1,.,many,TRBV20-1,.,CSASTIISSGQSSYNEQFF
TRBJ2-5,.,.,TRBV20-1,TGCAGTGCGCAGGGGAGCGTGACTAACCAAGAGACCCAGTACTTC,CSAQGSVTNQETQYF
TRBJ2-3,TRBD1,few,TRBV25-1,TGTGCCAGCAGAGCCCCGGGACAGGGGGCTTTGGATACGCAGTATTTT,CASRAPGQGALDTQYF
TRBJ2-5,TRBD1,.,TRBV12-3/TRBV12-4,TGTGCCAGCAGTTTAGAGACAGGGTCTAGTCAAGAGACCCAGTACTTC,CASSLETGSSQETQYF
TRBJ1-2,TRBD1,.,TRBV7-2,TGTGCCAGCAGCTTAGCGATGGACAGGGCGATGAACTATGGCTACACCTTC,CASSLAMDRAMNYGYTF
TRBJ2-5,TRBD2,many,TRBV7-2,TGTGCCAGCAGCTTGACTAGCGGGGAATTCGGGACCCAGTACTTC,CASSLTSGEFGTQYF
TRBJ1-2,.,.,TRBV9,TGTGCCAGCAGAGCCGGGACCTATGGCTACACCTTC,CASRAGTYGYTF
TRBJ2-1,TRBD1,.,TRBV28,TGTGCCAGTCGGGACAGGGGAGGCAATGAGCAGTTCTTC,CASRDRGGNEQFF
TRBJ2-5,TRBD2,.,TRBV19,TGTGCCAGTAGTGCGGGGGACGAGTACCAAGAGACCCAGTACTTC,CASSAGDEYQETQYF
TRBJ2-5,TRBD1,.,TRBV28,TGTGCCAGCAGTCTTCCGGGACAGGGGCTTCTGGAGACCCAGTACTTC,CASSLPGQGLLETQYF
TRBJ1-1,.,many,TRBV28,TGTGCCAGCAGTCCCCCGGTGGGTATGAACACTGAAGCTTTCTTT,CASSPPVGMNTEAFF
TRBJ2-1,.,few,TRBV20-1,TGCAGTGCTAGAGAGGGAGGACCATTCAATGAGCAGTTCTTC,CSAREGGPFNEQFF
TRBJ2-1,TRBD2,few,TRBV29-1,TGCAGCGCTCGACTAGCGGGAGGCCCCCCTTCCTACAATGAGCAGTTCTTC,CSARLAGGPPSYNEQFF
TRBJ2-1,.,many,TRBV29-1,TGCAGCGGGGGAACCAGCTCCTACAATGAGCAGTTCTTC,CSGGTSSYNEQFF
TRBJ2-1,TRBD1,few,TRBV29-1,TGCAGCGTTGGAGGGCCGGGACAGGGGCACTTGAATGAGCAGTTCTTC,CSVGGPGQGHLNEQFF
TRBJ2-3,.,many,TRBV29-1,TGCAGCGTCTACAGGGAGGGTGGCACAGATACGCAGTATTTT,CSVYREGGTDTQYF
TRBJ2-1,.,few,TRBV20-1,TGCAGTGCTAGAGATCCGCGGAGCTCCTACAATGAGCAGTTCTTC,CSARDPRSSYNEQFF
TRBJ2-3,.,.,TRBV11-3,TGTGCCAGCAGCTTAGGGGCAGGGATCACAGATACGCAGTATTTT,CASSLGAGITDTQYF